The clone carrying this T cell receptor beta chain was recorded only once. The data were taken from a study of blood T cell repertoires in COVID-19. Study at large: The United States, Italy and Spain supplied acute and convalescent COVID-19 samples. T cells, B-cell-depleted T cells, or PBMCs provided the cDNA or gDNA that served as material.

Source study methods: Researchers report that nucleated cell counts were estimated from reference gene primer amplification. Assay used: immunoSEQ multiplex PCR; TCRdb lists only in-frame clones, some missing. The V and J calls and clone size come from that table; D and trimming were worked out from the DNA. The table has 75,000 to 95,000 clones, more than 65% seen once. Looked up from germline, CDR1 is SGHVS and CDR2 is FNYEAQ. The CDR3 runs to 15 residues. V shed 5 bases and J 8 bases; nucleotides not matched to a gene: 8. Sequenced material: peripheral blood. V and J are TRBV7-6 and TRBJ2-2; TRBD2 matches at 10 bases. The TCR was taken from an elderly woman with active or convalescent COVID-19. This CDR3 reads CASSRTSGTSGELFF. Here the CDR3 DNA reads TGTGCCAGCAGCCGGACTAGCGGCACTAGTGGGGAGCTGTTTTTT. Full variable domain (outside the CDR3, taken from reference TRBV7-6 and TRBJ2-2): GAGVSQSPRYKVTKRGQDVALRCDPISGHVSLYWYRQALGQGPEFLTYFNYEAQQDKSGLPNDRFSAERPEGSISTLTIQRTEQRDSAMYRCASSRTSGTSGELFFGEGSRLTVL.